This note documents a single TCR beta chain sequence. Its antigen remains unidentified. PCR used 60 Vbeta primers and 13 Jbeta primers. Original methodology: A later analysis counted about 80 million unique TCR beta chains, around 11 million shared. TCRdb's copy holds only in-frame clones and misses some; the assay was immunoSEQ multiplex PCR. D and trimming come from the DNA, and the V and J calls and clone size come from that table. The sample shows a few hundred thousand clones, about 83% of them seen only once. These data belong to a study of cytomegalovirus exposure and HLA in healthy donors. V was clipped by 0 bases and J by 3 bases; unmatched bases: 11. The CDR3 length is 18 residues. Germline V CDR1 and CDR2: SGHNT, YENEEA. Study findings and constraints: Reportedly, HLA-A and HLA-B alleles of most subjects were accurately predicted from TCR beta. The productive fraction for most TCR beta V segments was about 90% or about 30% in an earlier analysis.

This clonotype was obtained from a woman in her forties in good health and CMV-seropositive. Sequencing was performed on PBMCs. The chain employs TRBV11-3 and TRBJ2-1; 7 bases align to TRBD2. This CDR3 reads CASSLDRLGREIYNEQFF. The DNA for the CDR3 is TGTGCCAGCAGCTTAGACCGCCTGGGGCGGGAGATCTACAATGAGCAGTTCTTC.